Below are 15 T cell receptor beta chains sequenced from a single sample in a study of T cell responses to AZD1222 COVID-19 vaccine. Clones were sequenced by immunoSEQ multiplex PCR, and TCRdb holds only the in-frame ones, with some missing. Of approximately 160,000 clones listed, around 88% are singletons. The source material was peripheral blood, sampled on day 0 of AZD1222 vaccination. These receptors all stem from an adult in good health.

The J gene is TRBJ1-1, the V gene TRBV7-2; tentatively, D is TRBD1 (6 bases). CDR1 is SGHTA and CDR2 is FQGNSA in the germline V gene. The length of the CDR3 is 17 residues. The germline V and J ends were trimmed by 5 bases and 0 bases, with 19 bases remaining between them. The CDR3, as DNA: TGTGCCAGCAGCAAAAGGGGAGGGACACGGTTGAACACTGAAGCTTTCTTT. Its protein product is CASSKRGGTRLNTEAFF.

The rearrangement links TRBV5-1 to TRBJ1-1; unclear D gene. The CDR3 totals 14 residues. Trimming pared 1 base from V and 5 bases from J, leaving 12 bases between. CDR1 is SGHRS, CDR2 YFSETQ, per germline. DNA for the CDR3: TGCGCCAGCAGCTTGCAGGAGGGATTGACTGAAGCTTTCTTT. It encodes CASSLQEGLTEAFF.

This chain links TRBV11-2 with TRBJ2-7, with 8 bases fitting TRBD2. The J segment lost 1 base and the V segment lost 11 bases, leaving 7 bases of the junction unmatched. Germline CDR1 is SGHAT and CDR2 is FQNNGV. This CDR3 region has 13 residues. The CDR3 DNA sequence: TGTGCCTTATTAGCGGGAATGTCCTACGAGCAGTACTTC. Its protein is CALLAGMSYEQYF.

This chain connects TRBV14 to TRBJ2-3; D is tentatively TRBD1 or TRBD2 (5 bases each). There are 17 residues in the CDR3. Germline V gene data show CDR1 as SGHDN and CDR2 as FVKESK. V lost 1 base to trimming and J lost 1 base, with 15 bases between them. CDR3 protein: CASSQVPGLYGTDTQYF. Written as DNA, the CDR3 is TGTGCCAGCAGCCAAGTTCCGGGGCTGTATGGCACAGATACGCAGTATTTT.

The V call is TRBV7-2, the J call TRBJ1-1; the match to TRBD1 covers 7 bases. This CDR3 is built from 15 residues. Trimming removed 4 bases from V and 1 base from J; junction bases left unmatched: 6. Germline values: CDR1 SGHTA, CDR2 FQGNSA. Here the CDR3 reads CASSSRTGANTEAFF. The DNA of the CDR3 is TGTGCCAGCAGCTCTCGGACAGGAGCGAACACTGAAGCTTTCTTT.

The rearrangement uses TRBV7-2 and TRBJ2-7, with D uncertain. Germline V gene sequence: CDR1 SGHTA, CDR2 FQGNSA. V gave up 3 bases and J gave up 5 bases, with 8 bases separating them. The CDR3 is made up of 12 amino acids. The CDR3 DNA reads TGTGCCAGCAGCTTCTTTGGGGACGAGCAGTACTTC. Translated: CASSFFGDEQYF.

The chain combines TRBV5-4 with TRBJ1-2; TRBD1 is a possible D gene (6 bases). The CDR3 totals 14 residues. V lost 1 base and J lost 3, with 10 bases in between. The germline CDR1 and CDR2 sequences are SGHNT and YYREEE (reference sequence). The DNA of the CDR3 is TGTGCCAGCAGCTTGCCTTCAGGGGACTATGGCTACACCTTC. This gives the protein CASSLPSGDYGYTF.

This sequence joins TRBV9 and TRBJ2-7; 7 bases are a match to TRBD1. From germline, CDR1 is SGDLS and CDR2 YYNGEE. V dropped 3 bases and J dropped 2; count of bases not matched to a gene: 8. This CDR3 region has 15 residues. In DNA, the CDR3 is TGTGCCAGCAGCGCATCGACAGGGATTGCCTACGAGCAGTACTTC. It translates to CASSASTGIAYEQYF.

DNA for the CDR3: TGTGCCAGCAGCGCGGCCAGGGGAACTAATGAAAAACTGTTTTTT. Amino acids: CASSAARGTNEKLFF. The chain couples TRBV5-4 to TRBJ1-4, with D possibly TRBD1 on 6 matching bases. V lost 4 bases, J lost 1 base, and 11 bases lay in between. The CDR3 extends over 15 amino acids. Germline V lookup: CDR1 SGHNT, CDR2 YYREEE (reference sequence).

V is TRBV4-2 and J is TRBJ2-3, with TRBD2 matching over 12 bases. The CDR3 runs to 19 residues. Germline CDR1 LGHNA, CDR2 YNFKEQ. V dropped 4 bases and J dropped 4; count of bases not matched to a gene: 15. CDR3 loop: CASSRLSGLAGGSADTQYF. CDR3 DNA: TGTGCCAGCAGCCGCCTGTCAGGGCTAGCGGGGGGGTCCGCAGATACGCAGTATTTT.

CDR3 protein: CASSVISGSTDTQYF. In DNA form, the CDR3 reads TGTGCCAGTAGTGTGATTAGCGGGAGCACAGATACGCAGTATTTT. The V call is TRBV19, the J call TRBJ2-3; 7 bases map to TRBD2. This CDR3 has 15 amino acids. CDR1 and CDR2 from the germline V gene are LNHDA and SQIVND (reference sequence). Unmatched junction bases numbered 5, after V lost 5 bases and J lost 0 bases. The full variable domain, in which reference TRBV19 and TRBJ2-3 provide the parts outside the CDR3, is DGGITQSPKYLFRKEGQNVTLSCEQNLNHDAMYWYRQDPGQGLRLIYYSQIVNDFQKGDIAEGYSVSREKKESFPLTVTSAQKNPTAFYLCASSVISGSTDTQYFGPGTRLTVL.

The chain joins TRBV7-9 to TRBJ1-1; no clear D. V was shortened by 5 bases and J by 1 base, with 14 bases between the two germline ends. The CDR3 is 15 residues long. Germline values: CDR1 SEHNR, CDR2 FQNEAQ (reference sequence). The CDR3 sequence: CASSPRGSGNTEAFF. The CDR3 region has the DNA TGTGCCAGCAGCCCGAGAGGATCCGGGAACACTGAAGCTTTCTTT.

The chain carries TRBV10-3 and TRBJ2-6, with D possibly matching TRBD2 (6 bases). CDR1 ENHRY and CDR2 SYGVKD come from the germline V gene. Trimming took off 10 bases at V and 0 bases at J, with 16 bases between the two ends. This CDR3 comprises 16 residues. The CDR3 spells CATISGSYSGANVLTF. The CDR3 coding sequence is TGTGCCACCATTAGCGGCTCCTACTCTGGGGCCAACGTCCTGACTTTC.

In DNA, the CDR3 is TGCGCCAGCAGCCAAGACGGCTCCTCTGGGGCCAACGTCCTGACTTTC. Protein: CASSQDGSSGANVLTF. The V and J genes are TRBV4-3 and TRBJ2-6; D call uncertain. V lost 0 bases, J lost 0 bases, and 6 bases lay in between. The CDR3 loop spans 16 amino acids. Germline V gene lookup returns CDR1 LGHNA and CDR2 YSLEER.

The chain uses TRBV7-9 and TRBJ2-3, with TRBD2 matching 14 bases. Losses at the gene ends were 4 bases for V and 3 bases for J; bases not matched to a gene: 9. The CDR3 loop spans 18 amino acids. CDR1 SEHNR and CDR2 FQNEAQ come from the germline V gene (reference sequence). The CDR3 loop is CASSSFTGTSGSTDTQYF. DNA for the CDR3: TGTGCCAGCAGCTCCTTCACAGGGACTAGCGGGAGTACAGATACGCAGTATTTT.